Included here is one T cell receptor beta chain sequence, with context. Its target is unknown. The V gene lost 6 bases and the J gene lost 5 bases, with 16 bases spanning the gap. The CDR3 has 14 residues. Germline values: CDR1 DFQATT, CDR2 SNEGSKA (reference sequence). These data originate in a study of blood T cells in healthy people across ages. Regarding the study as a whole: A greater number of naive CD4+ cells and higher diversity distinguished long-lived donors from aged donors.

A sample-barcoded 5' primer and a J-beta primer mix were used in a second PCR of roughly 6 to 11 cycles. TCRdb re-called the 5' RACE reads with MiXCR, one entry per CDR3 protein. The sample lists 700,000 to 900,000 distinct CDR3 sequences; about a quarter were seen once. These data also featured in a second study, about T cells of mothers and their children.

The chain is built from TRBV20-1 and TRBJ1-4; D is unclear. The TCR sequence derives from a boy between 10 and 17 years old in good health. Material: blood. The CDR3 bases are TGCAGTGCCTGGAAAGGGCGAAGGAATGAAAAACTGTTTTTT. It is translated as CSAWKGRRNEKLFF.